Included here is one T cell receptor (beta chain) sequence, with context. The data stem from a study of shared clonotypes between healthy human individuals. Study-level information: CD8 memory received one plate per donor, CD8 naive two, CD4 memory three and CD4 naive three.

TCRdb keeps only in-frame clones here, not all; method: immunoSEQ multiplex PCR. The sample consists of some 2,000,000 clones, roughly 95% of them appearing once. CDR1 is SGHRS and CDR2 is YFSETQ in the germline V gene. The CDR3 consists of 15 residues. The ends were cut back, 0 bases at V and 6 bases at J, with 13 bases in the middle. This sequence originates from a man between 18 and 35 years old in good health. The material sequenced was naive CD4+ T cells sorted from blood. Subset described: CD45RA+ positively selected. This chain uses TRBV5-1 with TRBJ2-1; possible D gene TRBD2, 7 bases. The CDR3 sequence: CASSLVGGGPNEQFF. CDR3 nucleotides: TGCGCCAGCAGCTTGGTGGGCGGGGGCCCCAATGAGCAGTTCTTC.